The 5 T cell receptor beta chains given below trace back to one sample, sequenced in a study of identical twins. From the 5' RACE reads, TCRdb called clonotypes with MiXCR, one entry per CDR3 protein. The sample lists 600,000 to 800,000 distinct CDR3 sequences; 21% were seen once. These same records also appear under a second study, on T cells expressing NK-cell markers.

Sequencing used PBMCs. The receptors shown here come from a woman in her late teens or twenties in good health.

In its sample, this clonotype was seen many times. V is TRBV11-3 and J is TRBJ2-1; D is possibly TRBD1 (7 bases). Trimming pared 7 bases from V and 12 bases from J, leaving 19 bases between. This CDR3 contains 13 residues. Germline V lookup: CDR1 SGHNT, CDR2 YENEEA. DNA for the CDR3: TGTGCCAGCAAAACGAGGGGGGACAGAGGGCAGTTCTTC. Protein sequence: CASKTRGDRGQFF.

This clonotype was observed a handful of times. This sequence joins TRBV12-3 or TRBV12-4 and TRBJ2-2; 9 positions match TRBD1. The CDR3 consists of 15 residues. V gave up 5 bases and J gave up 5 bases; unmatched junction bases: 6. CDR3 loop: CASSHRGRGTGELFF. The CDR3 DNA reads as TGTGCCAGCAGTCACAGGGGGCGCGGTACCGGGGAGCTGTTTTTT.

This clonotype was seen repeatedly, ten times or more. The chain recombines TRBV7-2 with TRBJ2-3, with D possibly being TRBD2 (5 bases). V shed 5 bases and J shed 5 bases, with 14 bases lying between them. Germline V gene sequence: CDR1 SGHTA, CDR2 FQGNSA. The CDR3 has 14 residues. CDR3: CASSPSMGEDTQYF. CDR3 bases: TGTGCCAGCAGCCCGAGCATGGGAGAAGATACGCAGTATTTT.

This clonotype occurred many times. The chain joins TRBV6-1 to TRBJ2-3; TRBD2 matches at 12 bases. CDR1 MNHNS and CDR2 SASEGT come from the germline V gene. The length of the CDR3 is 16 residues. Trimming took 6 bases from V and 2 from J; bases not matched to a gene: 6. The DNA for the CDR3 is TGTGCCAGCAGCCCCGGACTAGCGGGGAACACAGATACGCAGTATTTT. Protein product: CASSPGLAGNTDTQYF.

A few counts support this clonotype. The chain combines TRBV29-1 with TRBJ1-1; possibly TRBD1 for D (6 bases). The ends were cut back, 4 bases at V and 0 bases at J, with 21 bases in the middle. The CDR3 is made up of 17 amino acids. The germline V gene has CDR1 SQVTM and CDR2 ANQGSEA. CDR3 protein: CSVGPAAGARMNTEAFF. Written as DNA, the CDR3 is TGCAGCGTTGGGCCCGCTGCAGGGGCCAGAATGAACACTGAAGCTTTCTTT.